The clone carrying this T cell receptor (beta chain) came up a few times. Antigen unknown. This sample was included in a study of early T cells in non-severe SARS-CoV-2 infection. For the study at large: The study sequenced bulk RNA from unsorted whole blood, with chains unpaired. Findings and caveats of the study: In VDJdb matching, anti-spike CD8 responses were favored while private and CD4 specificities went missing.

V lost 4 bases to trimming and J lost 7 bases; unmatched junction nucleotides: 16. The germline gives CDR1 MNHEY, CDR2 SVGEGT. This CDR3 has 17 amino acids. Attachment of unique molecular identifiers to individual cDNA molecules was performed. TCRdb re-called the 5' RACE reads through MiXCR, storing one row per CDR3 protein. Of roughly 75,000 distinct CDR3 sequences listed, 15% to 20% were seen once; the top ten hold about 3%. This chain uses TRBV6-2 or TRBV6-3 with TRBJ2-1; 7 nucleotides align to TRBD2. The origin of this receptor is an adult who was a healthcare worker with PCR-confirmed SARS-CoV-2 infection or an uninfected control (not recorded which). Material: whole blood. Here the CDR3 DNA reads TGTGCCAGCAGTTCCCCCCCGGGACTACCTCCGGGGAATGAGCAGTTCTTC. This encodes CASSSPPGLPPGNEQFF.